The 3 T cell receptor beta chains reported below all come from one sample, sequenced in a study of OX40 agonist ivuxolimab in advanced cancers. Libraries were built with the immunoSEQ multiplex PCR assay. Here the immuneACCESS table is served through TCRdb, limited to in-frame sequences with V and J called. Missing clones are a known gap in these copies; in checked studies unresolved V genes cover under half, and the rest lacks a known reason. The sample records roughly 89,000 clones, about 88% of which are singletons. Together, the top ten hold approximately 1.5% of the sample. Here the sequenced sample was CD4+ or CD8+ T cells sorted from blood, taken in a trial of the OX40 agonist ivuxolimab. These receptors all come from an adult with an advanced solid tumor such as melanoma, head and neck, liver or kidney cancer.

The chain recombines TRBV21-1 with TRBJ1-2; the D call TRBD1 from the table was never checked on the DNA. TRBV21-1 is listed as a pseudogene. This CDR3 has 12 amino acids. The CDR3 DNA is TGTGCCAGCGCGCAGGGGGTCTATGGCTACACCTTC. Amino acid sequence: CASAQGVYGYTF.

The J gene is TRBJ2-4, the V gene TRBV18; D is undetermined. CDR3 length: 15 residues. Trimming removed 2 bases at V and 0 bases at J, with 8 bases between. CDR1 is KGHSH and CDR2 is LQKENI in the germline V gene. CDR3 bases: TGTGCCAGCTCACCAAAGGAACTAGCCAAAAACATTCAGTACTTC. This translates into CASSPKELAKNIQYF.

CDR3 protein: CASSLNSRGEKLFF. Here the CDR3 DNA reads TGTGCCAGCAGCTTGAACTCCCGGGGTGAAAAACTGTTTTTT. The gene calls are TRBV5-4 and TRBJ1-4; D is unresolved. Trimming shortened V by 1 base and J by 7 bases, and 11 bases separated the two germline ends. The CDR3 runs to 14 residues. Germline assignment: CDR1 SGHNT and CDR2 YYREEE (reference sequence).